This T cell receptor beta chain originates from a study of vaccination effects on CD4 cells after COVID-19. TCRdb's copy holds only in-frame clones and misses some; the assay was immunoSEQ multiplex PCR. Here the sample spans about 24,000 clones, 77% being singletons. The CDR3 has 13 amino acids. V lost 3 bases to trimming and J lost 8 bases, with 16 bases between them. Germline V gene data show CDR1 as DFQATT and CDR2 as SNEGSKA (reference sequence). In the ViraFEST assay, antigen-specific CD4+ clonotypes were identified by expansion after peptide-pool stimulation. Culture lasted around eleven days before CD4+ T cell isolation. Each person got two doses of an mRNA SARS-CoV-2 vaccine, BNT162b2 or mRNA-1273. On this clone itself: What it binds is unknown.

Material: CD4+ T cells from PBMCs cultured with HCoV-NL63 spike peptides, obtained after COVID-19 vaccination. This sequence was found in a human donor who received a COVID-19 vaccine. The V and J genes are TRBV20-1 and TRBJ1-2; possibly TRBD1 for D (5 bases). This chain's CDR3 is CSASPLGENGYTF. The CDR3 nucleotides are TGCAGTGCTAGTCCTCTGGGGGAAAACGGCTACACCTTC.